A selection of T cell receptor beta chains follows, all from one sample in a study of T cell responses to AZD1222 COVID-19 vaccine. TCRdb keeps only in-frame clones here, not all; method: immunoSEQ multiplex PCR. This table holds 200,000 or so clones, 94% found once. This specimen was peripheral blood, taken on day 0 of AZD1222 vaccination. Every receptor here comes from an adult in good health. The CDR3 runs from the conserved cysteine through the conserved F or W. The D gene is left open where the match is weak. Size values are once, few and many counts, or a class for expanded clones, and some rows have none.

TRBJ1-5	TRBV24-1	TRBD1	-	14	TGTGCCACCAGTAGACAGGGGGATAACCAGCCCCAGCATTTT	CATSRQGDNQPQHF
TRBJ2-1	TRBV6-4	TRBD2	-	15	TGTGCCAGCAGCGAGCGGGAGGGCCGCGACAATGAGCAGTTCTTC	CASSEREGRDNEQFF
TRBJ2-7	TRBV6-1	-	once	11	TGTGCCAGCAGTGAACCTAACGAGCAGTACTTC	CASSEPNEQYF
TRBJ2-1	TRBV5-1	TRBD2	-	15	TGCGCCAGCAGCCAACTAGCGGGAGTGATAGATGAGCAGTTCTTC	CASSQLAGVIDEQFF
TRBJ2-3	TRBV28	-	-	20	TGTGCCAGCAGTTTTTTCCTTTCGGTCGGGACCCTCAAGGCCACAGATACGCAGTATTTT	CASSFFLSVGTLKATDTQYF
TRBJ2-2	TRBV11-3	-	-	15	TGTGCCAGCAGCTTTTTCGGGACGAACACCGGGGAGCTGTTTTTT	CASSFFGTNTGELFF
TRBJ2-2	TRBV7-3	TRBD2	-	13	TGTGCCAGCAGCTTAGGACTAGCCGGGGAGCTGTTTTTT	CASSLGLAGELFF
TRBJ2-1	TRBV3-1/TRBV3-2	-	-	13	TGTGCCAGCAGCCAAGGACGATGGAATGAGCAGTTCTTC	CASSQGRWNEQFF
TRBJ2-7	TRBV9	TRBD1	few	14	TGTGCCAGCAGCGCCTACTCCGGGACAGACGAGCAGTACTTC	CASSAYSGTDEQYF
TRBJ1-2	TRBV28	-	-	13	TGTGCCACCACGAAGGCGGTGAACTATGGCTACACCTTC	CATTKAVNYGYTF
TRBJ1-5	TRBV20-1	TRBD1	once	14	TGCAGTGCTAGTATCACAGGGGGGAATCAGCCCCAGCATTTT	CSASITGGNQPQHF
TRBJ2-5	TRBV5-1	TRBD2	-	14	TGCGCCAGCAGCCCGGGACTAGCTGGGGAGACCCAGTACTTC	CASSPGLAGETQYF
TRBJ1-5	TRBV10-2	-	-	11	TGCGCCAGCAGTGAATATGGGCCCCAGCATTTT	CASSEYGPQHF
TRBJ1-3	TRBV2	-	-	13	TGTGCCAGCAGTGAACGTATGAGAAACACCATATATTTT	CASSERMRNTIYF
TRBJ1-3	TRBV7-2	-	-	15	TGTGCCAGCAGCCTAGGGGTTGGCTCTGGAAACACCATATATTTT	CASSLGVGSGNTIYF
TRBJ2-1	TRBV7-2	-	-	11	TGTGCCAGCAGGAATGGAGTTGAGCAGTTCTTC	CASRNGVEQFF
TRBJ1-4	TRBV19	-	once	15	TGTGCCAGTAGTAGCCCGGGTGGGAGTAATGAAAAACTGTTTTTT	CASSSPGGSNEKLFF
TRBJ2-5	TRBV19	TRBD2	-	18	TGTGCCAGTAGTATCGTCGGACTAGCGGGAGGATGGGGAGAGACCCAGTACTTC	CASSIVGLAGGWGETQYF
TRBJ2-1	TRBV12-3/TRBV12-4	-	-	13	TGTGCCAGCAGTTTTACTGGTGGGCCGCGGCAGTTCTTC	CASSFTGGPRQFF
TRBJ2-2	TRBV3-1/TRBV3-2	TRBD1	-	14	TGTGCCAGCAGCCAAGGGACAGGGCCCGGGGAGCTGTTTTTT	CASSQGTGPGELFF
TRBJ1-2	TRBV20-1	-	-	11	TGCAGTGCTAGGGACGGCTATGGCTACACCTTC	CSARDGYGYTF
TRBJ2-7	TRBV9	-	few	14	TGTGCCAGCAGCGTAGCTCCGGACTCCTACGAGCAGTACTTC	CASSVAPDSYEQYF
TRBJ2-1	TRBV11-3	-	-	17	TGTGCCAGCAGCTTAGTAGGGCAGAACCAATTCTACAATGAGCAGTTCTTC	CASSLVGQNQFYNEQFF
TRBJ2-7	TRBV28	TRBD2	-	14	TGTGCCAGCAGGCTAGCGGGAGACCTCCACGAGCAGTACTTC	CASRLAGDLHEQYF
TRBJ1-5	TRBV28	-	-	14	TGTGCCAGCAGTTCTGCCGGTAGCAATCAGCCCCAGCATTTT	CASSSAGSNQPQHF
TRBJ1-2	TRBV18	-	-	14	TGTGCCAGCTCCGACCCTAGTCGATACTATGGCTACACCTTC	CASSDPSRYYGYTF
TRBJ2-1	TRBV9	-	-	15	TGTGCCAGCAGCGTAGGGGGCGGGTTGTGGAATGAGCAGTTCTTC	CASSVGGGLWNEQFF
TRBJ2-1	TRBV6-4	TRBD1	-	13	TGTGCCAGCAGTGCGGGACAGGGGGACGAGCAGTTCTTC	CASSAGQGDEQFF
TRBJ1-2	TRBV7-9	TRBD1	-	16	TGTGCCAGCAGCTTAGGGACAGGGGGACCTAACTATGGCTACACCTTC	CASSLGTGGPNYGYTF
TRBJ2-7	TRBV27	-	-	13	TGTGCCAGCAGTTTATCCCCGTCTTACGAGCAGTACTTC	CASSLSPSYEQYF
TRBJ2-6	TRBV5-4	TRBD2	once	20	TGTGCCAGCAGCTCCCGCGGGGTAGCGGGAGCACAATCTGGGGCCAACGTCCTGACTTTC	CASSSRGVAGAQSGANVLTF
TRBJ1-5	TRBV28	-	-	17	TGTGCCAGCAGTTTTCCTCTTGGGCAGGGCTTAAGTCAGCCCCAGCATTTT	CASSFPLGQGLSQPQHF
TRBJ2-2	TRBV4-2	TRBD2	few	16	TGTGCCAGCAGCCAAGATCCCAGCGGGACCACCGGGGAGCTGTTTTTT	CASSQDPSGTTGELFF
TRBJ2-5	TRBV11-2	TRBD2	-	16	TGTGCCAGCAGCTCACCGACTAGCGGAAAGCAAGAGACCCAGTACTTC	CASSSPTSGKQETQYF
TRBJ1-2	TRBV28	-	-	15	TGTGCCAGCAGTACCGGGAACGGACGCGCTCATGGCTACACCTTC	CASSTGNGRAHGYTF
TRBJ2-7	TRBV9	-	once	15	TGTGCCAGCAGCCCGCGCGGAAAGGGGCAATACGAGCAGTACTTC	CASSPRGKGQYEQYF
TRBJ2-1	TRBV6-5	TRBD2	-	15	TGTGCCAGCAGTCTCCGGACTAGCGGGAGCTATGAGCAGTTCTTC	CASSLRTSGSYEQFF
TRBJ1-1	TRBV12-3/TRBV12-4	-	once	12	TGTGCCAGCAGTTTAGGGACGGCCGAAGCTTTCTTT	CASSLGTAEAFF
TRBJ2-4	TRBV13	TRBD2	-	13	TGTGCCAGCAGCTTAGGGCGCGAGGGGAGGGTATACTTC	CASSLGREGRVYF
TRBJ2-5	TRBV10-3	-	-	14	TGTGCCATCAGTGAGCCAGGGTCCCAAGAGACCCAGTACTTC	CAISEPGSQETQYF
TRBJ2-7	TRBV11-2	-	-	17	TGTGCCAGCAGCTCGGCCGTTGGCAGGGAGGTTTGGAACGAGCAGTACTTC	CASSSAVGREVWNEQYF
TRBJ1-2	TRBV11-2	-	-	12	TGTGCCAGCAGCTTAGACGGCTATGGCTACACCTTC	CASSLDGYGYTF
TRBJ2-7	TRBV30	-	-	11	TGTGCCTGGAGTGCCTCCTACGAGCAGTACTTC	CAWSASYEQYF
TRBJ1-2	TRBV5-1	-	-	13	TGCGCCAGCAGCTTGAACACCCGCTATGGCTACACCTTC	CASSLNTRYGYTF
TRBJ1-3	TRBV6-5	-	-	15	TGTGCCAGCAGTTACTCACATTCCTCTGGAAACACCATATATTTT	CASSYSHSSGNTIYF
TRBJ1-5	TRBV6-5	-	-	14	TGTGCCAGCAGCAGACCAGGAAACAATCAGCCCCAGCATTTT	CASSRPGNNQPQHF
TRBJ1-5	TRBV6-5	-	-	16	TGTGCCAGCAGTTCTCACCCGACAGGTTCTCATCAGCCCCAGCATTTT	CASSSHPTGSHQPQHF
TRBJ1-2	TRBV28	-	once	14	TGTGCCAGCAGTTTTGCCCGACCAGCCTATGGCTACACCTTC	CASSFARPAYGYTF
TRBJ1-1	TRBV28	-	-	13	TGTGCCAGCAGTTTATGGGGGTCTCCAGAAGCTTTCTTT	CASSLWGSPEAFF
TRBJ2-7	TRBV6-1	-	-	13	TGTGCCAGCAGTGAATTTCTAATTTACGAGCAGTACTTC	CASSEFLIYEQYF
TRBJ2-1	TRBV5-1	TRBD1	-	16	TGCGCCAGCAGCCGAATGGACAGGGGGGCCTACAATGAGCAGTTCTTC	CASSRMDRGAYNEQFF
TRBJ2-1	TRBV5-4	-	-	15	TGTGCCAGCAGCTTAGAGCCAGGGGGGTACAATGAGCAGTTCTTC	CASSLEPGGYNEQFF
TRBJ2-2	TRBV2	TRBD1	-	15	TGTGCCAGCAGGGGGGACAGGGTTAACACCGGGGAGCTGTTTTTT	CASRGDRVNTGELFF
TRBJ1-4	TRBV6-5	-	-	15	TGTGCCAGCAGTTCAAGTGGGGGACCTCTCGAAAAACTGTTTTTT	CASSSSGGPLEKLFF
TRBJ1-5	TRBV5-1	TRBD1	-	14	TGCGCCAGCAGCCCAACAGGGGCCCCCCAGCCCCAGCATTTT	CASSPTGAPQPQHF
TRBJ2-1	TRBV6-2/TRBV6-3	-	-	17	TGTGCCAGCAGCCCCCCCGACGATTGGATCCCCTACAATGAGCAGTTCTTC	CASSPPDDWIPYNEQFF
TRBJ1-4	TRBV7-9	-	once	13	TGTGCCAGCAGCTTAGCGGGGTTTGAAAAACTGTTTTTT	CASSLAGFEKLFF
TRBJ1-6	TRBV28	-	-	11	TGTGCCAGCAGTCGAGGCTCACCCCTCCACTTT	CASSRGSPLHF
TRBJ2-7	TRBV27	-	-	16	TGTGCCAGCAGCCAAAAGCCGCCGGGACCCCTATACGAGCAGTACTTC	CASSQKPPGPLYEQYF